The entry that follows covers one T cell receptor (beta chain) sequence. What it binds is unknown. At one boundary the junction diverges from the germline segment, which might be a read error. Co-extraction of RNA and DNA was performed on roughly 17-32 mg of unsorted bulk tissue. Patients had chronic HBV infection and were treatment-naive. Germline V gene data show CDR1 as MNHEY and CDR2 as SVGAGI. The length of the CDR3 is 14 residues. cDNA specific to TCR beta was made from 500 to 650 ng of total RNA, with a constant-region primer employed for priming. Three rounds of nested multiplex PCR with slightly modified ARM-PCR produced TCR beta libraries. PCR rounds one and two used TRBV1-TRBV30 forward primers with a C-beta reverse primer for roughly 10 cycles each. Each CDR3 protein gets one entry after TCRdb re-called the multiplex PCR reads with MiXCR. Altogether under 110,000 distinct CDR3 sequences are present, about 62% being singletons, with the ten largest covering approximately 12%.

This entry is derived from a study of tumor-infiltrating lymphocytes in primary liver carcinoma. In the study overall: There were tumors of stage T1-T3 N0M0, each 4.2 to 10 cm across.

Study-wide results and limits: Representation across all five tumor regions was limited to only about 8-25% of top clones.

The V call is TRBV6-5, the J call TRBJ1-5; TRBD1 might be the D (5 bases). The sequenced sample consisted of liver tumor tissue from sampling region 2. Subset specified: tumor region T2, inferior pole. This clonotype was obtained from a woman aged 55-69 years with primary liver carcinoma and hepatitis B virus infection. The CDR3 is CASGYAGLRQPQHF. The CDR3 DNA is TGTGCCAGCGGTTACGCGGGGCTGCGTCAGCCCCAGCATTTT.